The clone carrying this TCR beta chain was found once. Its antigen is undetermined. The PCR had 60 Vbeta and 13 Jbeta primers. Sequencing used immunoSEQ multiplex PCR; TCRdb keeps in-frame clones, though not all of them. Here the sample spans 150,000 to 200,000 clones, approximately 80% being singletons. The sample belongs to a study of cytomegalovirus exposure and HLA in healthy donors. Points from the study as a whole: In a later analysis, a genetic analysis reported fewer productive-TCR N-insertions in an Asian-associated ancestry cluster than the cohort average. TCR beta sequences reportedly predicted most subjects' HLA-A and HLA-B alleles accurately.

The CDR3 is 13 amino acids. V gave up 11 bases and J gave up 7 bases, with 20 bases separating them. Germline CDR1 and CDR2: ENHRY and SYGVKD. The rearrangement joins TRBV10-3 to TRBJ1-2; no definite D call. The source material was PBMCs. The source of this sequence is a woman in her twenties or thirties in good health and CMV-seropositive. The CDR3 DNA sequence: TGTGCCGCCCGGGTTACGGAAGGTGCTGGCTACACCTTC. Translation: CAARVTEGAGYTF.